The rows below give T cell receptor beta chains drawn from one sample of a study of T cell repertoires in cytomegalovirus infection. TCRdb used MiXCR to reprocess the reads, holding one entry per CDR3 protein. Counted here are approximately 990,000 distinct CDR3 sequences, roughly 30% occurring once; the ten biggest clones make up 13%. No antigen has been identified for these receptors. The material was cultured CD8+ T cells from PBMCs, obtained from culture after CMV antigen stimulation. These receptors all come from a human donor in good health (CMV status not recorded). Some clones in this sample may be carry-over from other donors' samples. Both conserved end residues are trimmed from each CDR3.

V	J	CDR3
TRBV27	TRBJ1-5	ASSLSPYSNQPQH
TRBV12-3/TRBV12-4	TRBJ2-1	ASILFPGQGYNEQF
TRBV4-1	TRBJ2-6	ASSRSRDSGANVLT
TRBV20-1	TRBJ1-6	SARDVEESYNSPLH
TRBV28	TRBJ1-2	ASSLNRFGYT
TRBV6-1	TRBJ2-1	ASSPGLGGFNEQF
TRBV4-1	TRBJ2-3	ASSQAFKLTDTQY
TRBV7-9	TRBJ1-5	ASSGDRDRQPQH
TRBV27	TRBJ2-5	ASRGAPHKETQY
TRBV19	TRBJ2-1	ASRISSEQF